This T cell receptor (beta chain) was profiled in a study of CD8 T cells in Susac syndrome. An input of about 0.45 to 1 ug of RNA was subjected to reverse transcription using random hexamers. TCRdb re-derived calls from the immunoSEQ multiplex PCR reads in MiXCR, one entry per CDR3 protein. This sample yields about 190,000 distinct CDR3 sequences, of which under 97% are seen a single time; roughly 0.098% belongs to the top ten. Germline trimming cut 1 base from V and 4 bases from J; bases unmatched to any gene: 11. This CDR3 is 17 amino acids long. Germline-derived CDR1 and CDR2 are SGHAT and FQNNGV.

The chain links TRBV11-2 to TRBJ1-2; 8 bases map to TRBD1. The sequencing sample was made of CD4+ T cells from PBMCs. This sequence originates from a human donor with Susac syndrome. The CDR3 reads CASSLVWTGSLGYGYTF. The CDR3, as DNA: TGTGCCAGCAGCTTAGTGTGGACAGGGTCGTTGGGCTATGGCTACACCTTC. The full variable domain, rest sourced from reference TRBV11-2 and TRBJ1-2, is EAGVAQSPRYKIIEKRQSVAFWCNPISGHATLYWYQQILGQGPKLLIQFQNNGVVDDSQLPKDRFSAERLKGVDSTLKIQPAKLEDSAVYLCASSLVWTGSLGYGYTFGSGTRLTVV.